This T cell receptor (beta chain) derives from a study of Graves' ophthalmopathy and Graves' hyperthyroidism. Notes on the study in general: It was with 70.59% sensitivity and almost 75% specificity that the model predicted ophthalmopathy progression. Blood also contained most of the expanded thyroid clonotypes above 0.001 frequency.

TCR beta CDR3 regions were amplified from RNA transcripts. The first-round RT-PCR employed HTBI primers together with the Qiagen OneStep RT-PCR kit. A multiplex PCR was then performed as the second round. One entry per CDR3 protein, called by TCRdb with MiXCR from the multiplex PCR reads. Of approximately 500,000 distinct CDR3 sequences in the sample, over 13% were seen once. Germline V gene data show CDR1 as SSHAT and CDR2 as FNYEAQ (reference sequence). This CDR3 is 15 amino acids long. In its sample, this clonotype was seen many times. The antigen is undetermined. At one end, the junction sequence differs from germline, possibly due to a read error. Ophthalmopathy cases showed moderate-to-severe activity, scoring CAS ≥3 and NOSPECS ≥4, with duration under 3 months. Exclusion applied to patients with other autoimmune diseases, uncontrolled infections, pregnancy or lactation.

Material for sequencing was blood. The origin of this receptor is a woman in her 30s with Graves' ophthalmopathy. This chain uses TRBV7-7 with TRBJ2-5; 9 bases are shared with TRBD2. CDR3 in DNA: TGTGCTAGCAGCTTAGGGCTAGCGGGGATAGAGACCCAGTACTTC. Amino acid sequence: CASSLGLAGIETQYF.